These T cell receptor beta chains were read from a single sample in a study of CD8 T cells in ankylosing spondylitis. TCRdb called the 5' RACE reads again in MiXCR, with one record for every CDR3 protein. There are 250,000 to 350,000 distinct CDR3 sequences in the sample; less than 10% occur only once, and less than 15% lies in the top ten. The sample taken for sequencing was blood, either unsorted or a sorted T cell fraction (not recorded which). The source is a male donor with ankylosing spondylitis. Both conserved end residues are part of each CDR3. The D gene is left open where the match is weak. Rows may omit the clone size; those that give it use once, few, many or a size class.

j_gene,d_gene,abundance,v_gene,CDR3nt,CDR3aa
TRBJ2-7,TRBD2,many,TRBV20-1,TGCAGTGCTAGAGATGGTTCTAGCGGGTTATTCTACGAGCAGTACTTC,CSARDGSSGLFYEQYF
TRBJ2-2,-,many,TRBV5-1,TGCGCCAGCAGCTTGTTCCAAGGCGAGGGGACCGGGGAGCTGTTTTTT,CASSLFQGEGTGELFF
TRBJ1-6,-,-,TRBV7-3,TGTGCCAGCAGCTTAACTTCGGCGGATAATTCACCCCTCCACTTT,CASSLTSADNSPLHF
TRBJ1-5,-,few,TRBV27,TGTGCCAGCAGTTTATCCTCAGGATTGAGCAATCAGCCCCAGCATTTT,CASSLSSGLSNQPQHF
TRBJ2-3,TRBD2,-,TRBV11-1,TGTGCCAGCAGCTTATTTGGATTTCTGCGGGAGGGGAGCACAGATACGCAGTATTTT,CASSLFGFLREGSTDTQYF
TRBJ1-1,-,once,TRBV6-1,TGTGCCAGCAGTGGCAGGGAGGACACTGATGCTTTCTTT,CASSGREDTDAFF
TRBJ2-2,-,many,TRBV2,TGTGCCAGCAAGAATGAGGCCTGGACCGGGGAGCTGTTTTTT,CASKNEAWTGELFF
TRBJ2-2,TRBD2,few,TRBV29-1,TGCAGCGTTGAGGGGGGGACTAGCGGTAACACCGGGGAGCTGTTTTTT,CSVEGGTSGNTGELFF
TRBJ2-1,-,few,TRBV7-6,TGTGCCAGCAGCCCCGAGCCCGTCTACAATGAGCAGTTCTTC,CASSPEPVYNEQFF
TRBJ1-1,-,few,TRBV11-2,TGTGCCAGCAGCTCCCTGGTCGGGGCGGAGGGCACTGAAGCTTTCTTT,CASSSLVGAEGTEAFF
TRBJ2-1,-,-,TRBV20-1,TGCAGTGCTCCACCGGAGATAGGGGGGTATAACGATGAGCAGTTCTTC,CSAPPEIGGYNDEQFF
TRBJ2-1,TRBD2,few,TRBV29-1,TGCAGCGTTGATCGCACTAGCGGGAGGGGGTACAATGAGCAGTTCTTC,CSVDRTSGRGYNEQFF
TRBJ2-7,TRBD1,few,TRBV13,TGTGCCAGCAGCCACTCCGGGACAGGGGGGTACGAGCAGTACTTC,CASSHSGTGGYEQYF
TRBJ1-3,-,few,TRBV29-1,TGCAGCGTTTTCCCCCTCGGAGGGGACGGAAACACCATATATTTT,CSVFPLGGDGNTIYF
TRBJ2-3,-,many,TRBV5-1,TGCGCCAGCAGCAGACAGGAGATTAGCACAGATACGCAGTATTTT,CASSRQEISTDTQYF
TRBJ1-2,-,many,TRBV3-1,TGTGCCAGCAGCCAAGTGGGCAGGGAGTATGGCTACACCTTC,CASSQVGREYGYTF
TRBJ1-4,-,-,TRBV5-1,TGCGCCAGCAGCTTGGAATCGGCGTTGCCAGGGTTGGGGGAAAAACTGTTTTTT,CASSLESALPGLGEKLFF
TRBJ2-5,-,few,TRBV27,TGTGCCAGCAGTTCTTGGGACCCCAAGGAGACCCAGTACTTC,CASSSWDPKETQYF
TRBJ2-1,TRBD2,many,TRBV5-1,TGCGCCAGCAGCTTAGGTAGGACTAGCTCCTACAATGAGCAGTTCTTC,CASSLGRTSSYNEQFF
TRBJ2-1,TRBD2,few,TRBV24-1,TGTGCCATCAGTCCGGGACTAGCGGGAGAGGATGAGCAGTTCTTC,CAISPGLAGEDEQFF
TRBJ2-7,-,-,TRBV20-1,TGCAGTGCTAGGGATGCGGGACTCACATACGAGCAGTACTTC,CSARDAGLTYEQYF
TRBJ2-6,-,few,TRBV3-1,TGTGCCAGCAGCCAAGCAGGGTCTGGGGCCAACGTCCTGACTTTC,CASSQAGSGANVLTF
TRBJ1-2,TRBD1,-,TRBV12-3/TRBV12-4,TGTGCCAGCAGAGGGACAGGGGCTCACGGCTACACCTTC,CASRGTGAHGYTF
TRBJ2-7,-,many,TRBV18,TGTGCCAGCTCGCCGTTAGAGGGGGGCGACGAGCAGTACTTC,CASSPLEGGDEQYF
TRBJ1-1,-,few,TRBV6-5,TGTGCCAGCAGTTACTCTTTCGGAGGAGCTGAAGCTTTCTTT,CASSYSFGGAEAFF
TRBJ1-1,TRBD1,many,TRBV4-1,TGCGCCAGCAGCCAGCCCACAGGGGTCGCGGCTTTCTTT,CASSQPTGVAAFF
TRBJ2-1,-,-,TRBV7-9,TGTGCCAGCACCACACTGGGAAATGAGCAGTTCTTC,CASTTLGNEQFF
TRBJ2-7,-,few,TRBV12-3/TRBV12-4,TGTGCCAGCAGTTTATTGGTCTACGAGCAGTACTTC,CASSLLVYEQYF